Shown below are 24 T cell receptor beta chains from a single sample sequenced in a study of human T cells and chemical hapten exposure. Someone pulled total RNA out of unfractionated whole blood. TCRdb re-called the 5' RACE reads with MiXCR, one entry per CDR3 protein. The sample contains 81,000 or so distinct CDR3 sequences, 6% to 8.5% of which appear only once. The receptors were sampled from a male donor in good health.

This clonotype was seen ten or more times. The V gene is TRBV20-1, the J gene TRBJ2-1; TRBD2 agrees at 11 bases. This CDR3 spans 19 amino acids. Germline V CDR1 and CDR2: DFQATT, SNEGSKA (reference sequence). V was clipped by 6 bases and J by 0 bases; unmatched bases: 16. The CDR3 spells CSADEASGGPSSSYNEQFF. The CDR3 bases are TGCAGTGCCGACGAGGCTAGCGGGGGGCCATCGAGCTCCTACAATGAGCAGTTCTTC.

This clonotype was seen at least ten times. The chain combines TRBV6-2 or TRBV6-3 with TRBJ2-3; 8 bases align to TRBD2. This CDR3 is 16 amino acids long. Germline CDR1 reads MNHEY; CDR2 reads SVGEGT. J lost 4 bases, V lost 0 bases, and 6 bases had no gene match. CDR3 DNA: TGTGCCAGCAGTTACTCTTCCGGGAGGGCCGCAGATACGCAGTATTTT. As protein: CASSYSSGRAADTQYF.

This clonotype was found a few times. V is TRBV18 and J is TRBJ1-5, with TRBD1 matching over 12 bases. Germline CDR1 is KGHSH and CDR2 is LQKENI. V was clipped by 1 base and J by 6 bases; unmatched bases: 4. The CDR3 is 16 residues long. The CDR3 DNA reads TGTGCCAGCTCACCACAAGGGACAGGGGGCGTTCAGCCCCAGCATTTT. Protein sequence: CASSPQGTGGVQPQHF. The full variable domain, its missing parts supplied by reference TRBV18 and TRBJ1-5, is NAGVMQNPRHLVRRRGQEARLRCSPMKGHSHVYWYRQLPEEGLKFMVYLQKENIIDESGMPKERFSAEFPKEGPSILRIQQVVRGDSAAYFCASSPQGTGGVQPQHFGDGTRLSIL.

As to this clonotype: One end of the junction fails to match germline, which may point to a read error. The chain joins TRBV29-1 to TRBJ2-1, with D uncertain. The V gene's germline CDR1 is SQVTM and CDR2 ANQGSEA. The CDR3 extends over 11 amino acids. The DNA of the CDR3 is TGCAGCGTTGACTCCTACGATGAGCAGTTCTTC. This gives the protein CSVDSYDEQFF.

This clonotype was counted between two and nine times. The chain employs TRBV30 and TRBJ2-3; 7 nucleotides align to TRBD2. Germline assignment: CDR1 GTSNPN and CDR2 SVGIG (reference sequence). CDR3 length: 14 residues. V shed 3 bases and J 2 bases; nucleotides not matched to a gene: 5. The CDR3 reads CAWREAGNTDTQYF. The CDR3 region has the DNA TGTGCCTGGAGAGAAGCGGGAAACACAGATACGCAGTATTTT.

The chain joins TRBV6-1 to TRBJ2-1; 12 bases line up with TRBD2. V lost 5 bases, J lost 8 bases, and 7 bases stayed unmatched. Germline values: CDR1 MNHNS, CDR2 SASEGT. CDR3 size: 15 residues. The CDR3 reads CASSRLAGVGDEQFF. CDR3 in DNA: TGTGCCAGCAGTAGACTAGCGGGAGTTGGTGATGAGCAGTTCTTC.

This clonotype came up a few times. The chain couples TRBV10-3 to TRBJ2-1; D assignment may be TRBD1 or TRBD2 (5 bases each). The CDR3 is 15 residues long. CDR1 is ENHRY and CDR2 is SYGVKD in the germline V gene. V was pared by 4 bases and J by 4 bases, with 14 bases between. The CDR3 loop is CAISGRGATYNEQFF. The CDR3 coding sequence is TGTGCCATCAGTGGGAGAGGGGCCACTTACAATGAGCAGTTCTTC.

Ten or more counts support this clonotype. V gene TRBV4-3 combines with J gene TRBJ2-3; no definite D call. The germline CDR1 and CDR2 sequences are LGHNA and YSLEER. This CDR3 is 15 amino acids long. V gave up 0 bases and J gave up 1 base, with 8 bases separating them. CDR3 loop: CASSQDRGGTDTQYF. The CDR3 DNA reads as TGCGCCAGCAGCCAAGATCGAGGAGGCACAGATACGCAGTATTTT.

This clonotype was counted a few times. V is TRBV11-2 and J is TRBJ1-1; TRBD1 is a possible D gene (6 bases). CDR1 SGHAT and CDR2 FQNNGV come from the germline V gene. This CDR3 is built from 15 residues. V was pared by 5 bases and J by 0 bases, with 13 bases between. The CDR3 nucleotides read TGTGCCAGCAGCGCAGACAGGATTCTGAACACTGAAGCTTTCTTT. As protein: CASSADRILNTEAFF.

The J gene is TRBJ1-4, the V gene TRBV3-1, with a tentative D call TRBD1 (6 bases). CDR1 is LGHDT and CDR2 is YNNKEL in the germline V gene (reference sequence). V dropped 4 bases and J dropped 7 bases, with 13 bases sitting between them. The CDR3 is made up of 14 amino acids. CDR3 residues: CASSLPGQGEKLFF. CDR3 DNA: TGTGCCAGCAGCCTCCCGGGACAAGGTGAAAAACTGTTTTTT.

The sample holds a few counts of this clonotype. CDR3 region: CAIRPDRSGVTQYF. In DNA form, the CDR3 reads TGTGCCATCAGGCCAGACAGGTCAGGTGTTACGCAGTATTTT. The rearrangement uses TRBV10-3 and TRBJ2-3; a possible D gene is TRBD1 (6 bases). The germline V gene has CDR1 ENHRY and CDR2 SYGVKD. V was pared by 6 bases and J by 8 bases, with 18 bases between. The CDR3 extends over 14 amino acids.

This clonotype was recorded at least ten times. V usage is TRBV10-3 and J usage is TRBJ1-2; TRBD1 aligns across 7 bases. The CDR3 runs to 15 residues. Germline CDR1 and CDR2: ENHRY and SYGVKD. The ends lost 0 bases at V and 4 bases at J; junction bases unmatched: 5. CDR3 in amino acids: CAISESQGVGYGYTF. CDR3 nucleotides: TGTGCCATCAGTGAGTCGCAGGGGGTAGGCTATGGCTACACCTTC.

This clonotype was seen only a few times. V is TRBV7-8 and J is TRBJ2-2, with D tentatively TRBD2 (6 bases). The CDR3 consists of 14 residues. V was clipped by 5 bases and J by 4 bases, with 11 bases between them. Germline values: CDR1 SGHVS, CDR2 FQNEAQ. The CDR3 here is CASSAGRVTGELFF. CDR3 coding DNA: TGTGCCAGCAGCGCGGGACGGGTCACCGGGGAGCTGTTTTTT.

This clonotype was observed at least ten times. This rearrangement joins TRBV6-6 to TRBJ2-1, with D unresolved. The V and J ends lost 0 bases and 7 bases respectively, with 4 bases between them. Germline-derived CDR1 and CDR2 are MNHNY and SVGAGI (reference sequence). The CDR3 consists of 12 residues. Here the CDR3 reads CASSYSGNEQFF. For the CDR3, the DNA is TGTGCCAGCAGTTACTCGGGAAATGAGCAGTTCTTC.

The chain employs TRBV4-2 and TRBJ1-6, with 7 bases lining up with TRBD1. Trimming took 4 bases from V and 5 from J; bases not matched to a gene: 5. CDR3 length equals 15 residues. Germline V gene sequence: CDR1 LGHNA, CDR2 YNFKEQ. CDR3 region: CASSLTGDDNSPLHF. Written as DNA, the CDR3 is TGTGCCAGCAGCCTAACAGGGGACGATAATTCACCCCTCCACTTT.

This clonotype has only a few counts. This sequence joins TRBV6-6 and TRBJ1-2, with D possibly TRBD1 on 6 matching bases. The germline V and J ends were trimmed by 6 bases and 5 bases, with 19 bases remaining between them. Germline lookup yields CDR1 MNHNY and CDR2 SVGAGI (reference sequence). This CDR3 has 15 residues. The CDR3 DNA reads as TGTGCCAGCAGGCCAACCGCGGACAGCCTATATGGCTACACCTTC. This sequence encodes CASRPTADSLYGYTF.

The chain carries TRBV12-3 or TRBV12-4 and TRBJ1-2, with 7 bases that match TRBD1. The V and J ends lost 6 bases and 8 bases, in that order; junction bases with no gene match: 9. This CDR3 region has 13 residues. CDR3 bases: TGTGCCAGCAGGCCCGGGACAGCGGGCGGCTACACCTTC. Its protein is CASRPGTAGGYTF.

This clonotype was detected many times. The gene calls are TRBV6-1 and TRBJ2-3; TRBD2 aligns across 13 bases. This CDR3 spans 17 amino acids. The V and J ends lost 5 bases and 0 bases, in that order; junction bases with no gene match: 5. Germline lookup yields CDR1 MNHNS and CDR2 SASEGT. CDR3 DNA sequence: TGTGCCAGCAGTTGGACTAGCGGGAGAGGTAGCACAGATACGCAGTATTTT. Translated, it gives CASSWTSGRGSTDTQYF.

The table lists this clonotype with many counts. The CDR3: CASSQGHPPRPQHF. For the CDR3, the DNA is TGTGCCAGCAGCCAAGGACACCCCCCGAGGCCCCAGCATTTT. The V gene is TRBV14, the J gene TRBJ1-5; no clear D. Trimming cost V 1 base and J 9 bases, with 13 bases left between them. Germline V gives CDR1 SGHDN, CDR2 FVKESK. The CDR3 extends over 14 amino acids.

This chain uses TRBV20-1 with TRBJ2-7; a weak D match, TRBD2 (5 bases). CDR1 DFQATT and CDR2 SNEGSKA come from the germline V gene (reference sequence). Trimming stripped 4 bases from V and 2 bases from J, with 12 bases between. This CDR3 comprises 13 residues. CDR3 bases: TGCAGTGCTACGCGGACGGGGACCTACGAGCAGTACTTC. This gives the protein CSATRTGTYEQYF.

This clonotype was seen repeatedly, ten times or more. The chain has TRBV6-5 and TRBJ1-1, with D unresolved. Trimming shortened V by 5 bases and J by 8 bases, and 15 bases separated the two germline ends. CDR1 and CDR2 from the germline V gene are MNHEY and SVGAGI. The length of the CDR3 is 13 residues. The CDR3 nucleotides read TGTGCCAGCAGTCCTGATGATGCCTGGGAAGCTTTCTTT. It translates to CASSPDDAWEAFF.

The chain is built from TRBV5-1 and TRBJ2-1; 9 bases match TRBD2. J gave up 9 bases and V 0 bases, and 7 bases lay outside the gene matches. Germline V gene data show CDR1 as SGHRS and CDR2 as YFSETQ. The CDR3 has 15 amino acids. CDR3 sequence (DNA): TGCGCCAGCAGCTTGGAGATAAGGACTAGCGTTGAGCAGTTCTTC. This codes for CASSLEIRTSVEQFF.

This chain uses TRBV15 with TRBJ1-1; D unclear. The CDR3 length is 15 residues. The germline V gene has CDR1 LNHNV and CDR2 YYDKDF (reference sequence). The V gene lost 0 bases and the J gene lost 5 bases, with 13 bases spanning the gap. The CDR3 loop is CATSRDEGSRTEAFF. CDR3 coding DNA: TGTGCCACCAGCAGAGATGAGGGTTCAAGGACTGAAGCTTTCTTT.

J is TRBJ2-1 and V is TRBV6-6, with 7 bases matching TRBD1. CDR1 and CDR2 from the germline V gene are MNHNY and SVGAGI (reference sequence). Trimming cost V 2 bases and J 0 bases; bases outside gene matches: 13. The CDR3 is made up of 19 amino acids. The CDR3 sequence is CASSYRGGVSPNSYNEQFF. CDR3 sequence (DNA): TGTGCCAGCAGTTACCGAGGGGGCGTATCACCCAACTCCTACAATGAGCAGTTCTTC.